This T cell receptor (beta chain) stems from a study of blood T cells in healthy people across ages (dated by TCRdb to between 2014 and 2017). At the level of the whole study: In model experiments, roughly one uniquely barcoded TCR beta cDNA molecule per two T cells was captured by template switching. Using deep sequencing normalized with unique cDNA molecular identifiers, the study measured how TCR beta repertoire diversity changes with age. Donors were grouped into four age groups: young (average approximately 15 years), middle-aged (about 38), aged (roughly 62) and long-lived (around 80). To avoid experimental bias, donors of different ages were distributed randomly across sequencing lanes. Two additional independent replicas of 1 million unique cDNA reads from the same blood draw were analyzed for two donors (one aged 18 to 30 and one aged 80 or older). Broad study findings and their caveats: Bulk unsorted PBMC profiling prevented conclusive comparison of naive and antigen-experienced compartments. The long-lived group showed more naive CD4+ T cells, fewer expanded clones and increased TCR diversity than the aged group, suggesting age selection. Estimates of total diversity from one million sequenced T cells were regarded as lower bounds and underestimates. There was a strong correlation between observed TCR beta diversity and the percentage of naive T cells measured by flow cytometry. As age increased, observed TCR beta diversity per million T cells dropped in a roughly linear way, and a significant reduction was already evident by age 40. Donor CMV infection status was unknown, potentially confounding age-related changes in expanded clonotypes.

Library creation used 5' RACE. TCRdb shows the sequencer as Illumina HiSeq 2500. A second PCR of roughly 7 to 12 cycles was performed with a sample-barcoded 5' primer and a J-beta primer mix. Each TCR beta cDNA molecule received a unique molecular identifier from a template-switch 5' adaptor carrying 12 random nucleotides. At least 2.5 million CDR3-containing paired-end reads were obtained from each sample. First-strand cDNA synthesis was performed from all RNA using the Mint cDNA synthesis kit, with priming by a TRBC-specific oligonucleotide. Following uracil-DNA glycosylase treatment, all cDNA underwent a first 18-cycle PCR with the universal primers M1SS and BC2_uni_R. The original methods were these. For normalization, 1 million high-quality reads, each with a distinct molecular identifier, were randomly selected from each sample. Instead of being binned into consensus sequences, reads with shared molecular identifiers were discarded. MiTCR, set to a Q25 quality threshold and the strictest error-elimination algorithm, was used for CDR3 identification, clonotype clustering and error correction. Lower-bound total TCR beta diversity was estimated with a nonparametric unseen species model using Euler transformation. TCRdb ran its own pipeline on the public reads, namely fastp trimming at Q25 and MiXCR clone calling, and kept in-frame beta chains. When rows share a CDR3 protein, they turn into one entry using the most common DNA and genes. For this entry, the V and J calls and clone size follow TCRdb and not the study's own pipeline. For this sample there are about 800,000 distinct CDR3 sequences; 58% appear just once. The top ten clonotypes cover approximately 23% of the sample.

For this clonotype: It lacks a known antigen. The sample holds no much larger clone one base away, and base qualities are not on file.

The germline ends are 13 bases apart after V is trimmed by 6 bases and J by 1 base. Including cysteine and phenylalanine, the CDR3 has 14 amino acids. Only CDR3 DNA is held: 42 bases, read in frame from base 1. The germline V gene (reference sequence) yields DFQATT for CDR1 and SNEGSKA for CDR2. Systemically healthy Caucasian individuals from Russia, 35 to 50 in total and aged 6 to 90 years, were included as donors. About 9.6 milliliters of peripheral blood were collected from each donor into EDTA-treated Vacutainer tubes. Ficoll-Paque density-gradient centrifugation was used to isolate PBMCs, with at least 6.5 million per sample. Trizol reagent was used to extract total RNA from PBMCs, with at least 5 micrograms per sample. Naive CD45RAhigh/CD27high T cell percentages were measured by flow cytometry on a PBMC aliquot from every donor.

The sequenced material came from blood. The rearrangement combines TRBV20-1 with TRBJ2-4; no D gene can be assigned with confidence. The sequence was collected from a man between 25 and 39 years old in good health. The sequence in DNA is TGCAGTGCAATGATGGGGATGGCCAAAAACATTCAGTACTTC. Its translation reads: CSAMMGMAKNIQYF.